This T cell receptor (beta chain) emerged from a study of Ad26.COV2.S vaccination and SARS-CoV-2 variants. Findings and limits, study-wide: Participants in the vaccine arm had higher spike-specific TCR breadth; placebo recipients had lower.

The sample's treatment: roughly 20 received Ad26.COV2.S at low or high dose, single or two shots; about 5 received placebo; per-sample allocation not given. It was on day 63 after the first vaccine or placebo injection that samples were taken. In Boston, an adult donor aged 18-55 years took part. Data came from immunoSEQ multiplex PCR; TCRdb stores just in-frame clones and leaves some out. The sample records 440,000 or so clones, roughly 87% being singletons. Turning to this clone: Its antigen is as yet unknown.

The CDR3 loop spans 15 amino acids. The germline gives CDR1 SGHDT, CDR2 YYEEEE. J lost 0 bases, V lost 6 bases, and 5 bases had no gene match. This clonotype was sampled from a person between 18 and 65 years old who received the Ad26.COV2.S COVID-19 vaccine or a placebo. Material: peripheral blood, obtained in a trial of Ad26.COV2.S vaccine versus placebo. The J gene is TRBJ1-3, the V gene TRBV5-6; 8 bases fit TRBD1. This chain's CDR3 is CASNGQGFSGNTIYF. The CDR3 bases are TGTGCCAGCAACGGACAGGGATTCTCTGGAAACACCATATATTTT.